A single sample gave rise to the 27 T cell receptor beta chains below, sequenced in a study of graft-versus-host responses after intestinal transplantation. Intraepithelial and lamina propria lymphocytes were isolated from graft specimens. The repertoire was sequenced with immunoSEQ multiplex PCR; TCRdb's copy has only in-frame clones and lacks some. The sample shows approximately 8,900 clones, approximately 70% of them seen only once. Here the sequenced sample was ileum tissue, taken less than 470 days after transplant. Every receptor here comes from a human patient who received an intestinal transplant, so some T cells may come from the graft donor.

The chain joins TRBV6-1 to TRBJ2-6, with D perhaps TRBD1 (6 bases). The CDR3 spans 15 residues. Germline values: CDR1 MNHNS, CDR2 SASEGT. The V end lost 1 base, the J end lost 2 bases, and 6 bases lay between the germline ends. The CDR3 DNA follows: TGTGCCAGCAGTGAAGAGGGGGCTGGGGCCAACGTCCTGACTTTC. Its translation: CASSEEGAGANVLTF.

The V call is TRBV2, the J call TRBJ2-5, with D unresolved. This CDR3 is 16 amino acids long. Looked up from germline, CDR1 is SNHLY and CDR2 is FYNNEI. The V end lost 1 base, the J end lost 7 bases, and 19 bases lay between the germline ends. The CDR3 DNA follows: TGTGCCAGCAGTGAAGAGATTGTCGTGGGTCACGGGACCCAGTACTTC. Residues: CASSEEIVVGHGTQYF.

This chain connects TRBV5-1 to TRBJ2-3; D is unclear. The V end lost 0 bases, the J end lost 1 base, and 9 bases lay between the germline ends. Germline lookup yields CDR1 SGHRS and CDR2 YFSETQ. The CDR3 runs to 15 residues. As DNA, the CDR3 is TGCGCCAGCAGCTTGGGGGCATTGGGCACAGATACGCAGTATTTT. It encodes CASSLGALGTDTQYF.

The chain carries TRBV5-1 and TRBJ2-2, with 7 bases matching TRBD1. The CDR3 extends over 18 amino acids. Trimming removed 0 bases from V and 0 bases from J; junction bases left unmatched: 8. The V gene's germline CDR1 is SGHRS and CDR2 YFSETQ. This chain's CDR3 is CASSLVRDSPANTGELFF. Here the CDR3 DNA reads TGCGCCAGCAGCTTGGTTCGGGACAGCCCCGCGAACACCGGGGAGCTGTTTTTT.

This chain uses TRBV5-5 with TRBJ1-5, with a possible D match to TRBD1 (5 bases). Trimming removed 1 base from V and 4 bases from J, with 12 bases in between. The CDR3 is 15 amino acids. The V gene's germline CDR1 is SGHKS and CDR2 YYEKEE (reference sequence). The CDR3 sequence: CASSLWVEGNQPQHF. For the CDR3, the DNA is TGTGCCAGCAGCTTGTGGGTGGAGGGGAATCAGCCCCAGCATTTT.

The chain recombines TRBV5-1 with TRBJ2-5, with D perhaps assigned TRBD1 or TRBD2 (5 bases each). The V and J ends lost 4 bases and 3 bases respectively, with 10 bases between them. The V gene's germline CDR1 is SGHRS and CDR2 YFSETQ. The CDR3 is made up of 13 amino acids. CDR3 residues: CASSPGTEETQYF. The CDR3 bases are TGCGCCAGCAGCCCCGGGACGGAAGAGACCCAGTACTTC.

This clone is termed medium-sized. The CDR3 nucleotides are TGTGCCAGCAGCTTAGAGGGGTTCGCTGGCTACACCTTC. Translated, it gives CASSLEGFAGYTF. The rearrangement joins TRBV7-6 to TRBJ1-2; maybe TRBD1 (5 bases). From germline, CDR1 is SGHVS and CDR2 FNYEAQ. V was pared by 1 base and J by 7 bases, with 10 bases between. This CDR3 comprises 13 residues.

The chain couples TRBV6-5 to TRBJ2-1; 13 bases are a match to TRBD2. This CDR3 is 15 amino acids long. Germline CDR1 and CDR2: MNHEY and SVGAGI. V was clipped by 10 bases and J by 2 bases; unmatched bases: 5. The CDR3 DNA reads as TGTGCCACCAGGACTAGCGGGGGTCCCTACAATGAGCAGTTCTTC. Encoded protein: CATRTSGGPYNEQFF.

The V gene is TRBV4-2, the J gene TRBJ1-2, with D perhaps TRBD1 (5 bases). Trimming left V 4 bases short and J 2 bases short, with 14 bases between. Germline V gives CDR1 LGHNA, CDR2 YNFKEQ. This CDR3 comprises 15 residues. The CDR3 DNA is TGTGCCAGCAGCCCCGGTACAGGTGAAAACTATGGCTACACCTTC. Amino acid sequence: CASSPGTGENYGYTF.

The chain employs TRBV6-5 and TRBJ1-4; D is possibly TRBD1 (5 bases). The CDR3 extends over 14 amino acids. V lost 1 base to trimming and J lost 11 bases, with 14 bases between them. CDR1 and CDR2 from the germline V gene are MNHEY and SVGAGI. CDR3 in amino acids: CASSYYPRDGKLFF. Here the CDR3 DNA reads TGTGCCAGCAGTTACTACCCCAGGGATGGGAAACTGTTTTTT.

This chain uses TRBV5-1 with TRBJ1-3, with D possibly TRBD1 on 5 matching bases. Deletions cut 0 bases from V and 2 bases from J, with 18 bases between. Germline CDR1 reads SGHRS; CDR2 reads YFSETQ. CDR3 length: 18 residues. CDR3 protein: CASSLASRATPPGNTIYF. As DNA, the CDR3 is TGCGCCAGCAGCTTGGCCAGCAGGGCTACTCCGCCTGGAAACACCATATATTTT.

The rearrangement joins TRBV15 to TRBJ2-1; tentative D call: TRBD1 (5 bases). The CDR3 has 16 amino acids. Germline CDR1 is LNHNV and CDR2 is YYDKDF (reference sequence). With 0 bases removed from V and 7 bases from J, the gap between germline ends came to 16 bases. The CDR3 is CATSREAGLGSNEQFF. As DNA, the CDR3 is TGTGCCACCAGCAGAGAGGCAGGGTTGGGTTCGAATGAGCAGTTCTTC.

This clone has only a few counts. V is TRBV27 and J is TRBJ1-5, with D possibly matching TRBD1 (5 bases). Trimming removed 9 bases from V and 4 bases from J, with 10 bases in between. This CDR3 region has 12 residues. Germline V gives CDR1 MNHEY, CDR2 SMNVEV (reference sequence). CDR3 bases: TGTGCCAGTAAGACAGTTAATCAGCCCCAGCATTTT. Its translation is CASKTVNQPQHF.

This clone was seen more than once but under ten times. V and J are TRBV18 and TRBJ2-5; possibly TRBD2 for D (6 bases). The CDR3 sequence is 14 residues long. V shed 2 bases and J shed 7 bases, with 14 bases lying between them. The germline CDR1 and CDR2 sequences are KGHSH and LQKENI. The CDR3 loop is CASSPTSTEGTQYF. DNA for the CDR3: TGTGCCAGCTCACCAACAAGCACGGAGGGGACCCAGTACTTC.

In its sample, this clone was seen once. The CDR3 region has the DNA TGTGCCAGCAGTCTCAGCGGGGGAACCTACGAGCAGTACTTC. It specifies CASSLSGGTYEQYF. V is TRBV13 and J is TRBJ2-5, with 8 bases aligning to TRBD2. The assigned J gene may be wrong: the sequence end matches TRBJ2-7 better. The germline V gene encodes CDR1 PRHDT and CDR2 FYEKMQ (reference sequence). This CDR3 spans 14 amino acids.

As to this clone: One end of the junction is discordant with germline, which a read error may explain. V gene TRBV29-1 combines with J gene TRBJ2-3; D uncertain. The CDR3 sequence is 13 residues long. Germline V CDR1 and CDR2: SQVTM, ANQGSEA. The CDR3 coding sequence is TGCAGCGTTGAAGTTGATAGCATAGATACGCAGTATTTT. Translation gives CSVEVDSIDTQYF.

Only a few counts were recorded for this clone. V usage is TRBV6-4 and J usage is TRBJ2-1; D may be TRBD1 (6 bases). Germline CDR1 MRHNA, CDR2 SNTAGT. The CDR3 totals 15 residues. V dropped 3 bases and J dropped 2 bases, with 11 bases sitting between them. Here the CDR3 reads CASSEEAGAYNEQFF. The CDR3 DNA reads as TGTGCCAGCAGTGAAGAGGCAGGGGCCTACAATGAGCAGTTCTTC.

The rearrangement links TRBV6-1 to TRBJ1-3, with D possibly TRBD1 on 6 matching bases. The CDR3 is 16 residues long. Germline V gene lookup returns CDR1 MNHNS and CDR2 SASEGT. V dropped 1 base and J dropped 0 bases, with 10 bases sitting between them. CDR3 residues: CASSEEDSSSGNTIYF. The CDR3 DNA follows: TGTGCCAGCAGTGAAGAGGACAGTTCCTCTGGAAACACCATATATTTT.

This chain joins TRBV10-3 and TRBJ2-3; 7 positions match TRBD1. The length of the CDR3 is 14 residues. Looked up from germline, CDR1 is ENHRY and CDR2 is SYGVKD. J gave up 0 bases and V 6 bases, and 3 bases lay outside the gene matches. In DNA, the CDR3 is TGTGCCATCAGCCCGACAGGGAGCACAGATACGCAGTATTTT. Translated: CAISPTGSTDTQYF.

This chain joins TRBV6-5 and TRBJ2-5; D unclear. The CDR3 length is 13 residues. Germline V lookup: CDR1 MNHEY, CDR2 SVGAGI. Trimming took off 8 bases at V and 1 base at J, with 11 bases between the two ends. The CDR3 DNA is TGTGCCAGCGGCGGAAGTGTCCAAGAGACCCAGTACTTC. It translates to CASGGSVQETQYF.

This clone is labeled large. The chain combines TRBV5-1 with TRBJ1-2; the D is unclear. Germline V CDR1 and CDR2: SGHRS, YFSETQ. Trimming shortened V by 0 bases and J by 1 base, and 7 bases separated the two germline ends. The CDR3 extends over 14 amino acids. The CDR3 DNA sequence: TGCGCCAGCAGCTTGGCAGATCTTAACTATGGCTACACCTTC. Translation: CASSLADLNYGYTF.

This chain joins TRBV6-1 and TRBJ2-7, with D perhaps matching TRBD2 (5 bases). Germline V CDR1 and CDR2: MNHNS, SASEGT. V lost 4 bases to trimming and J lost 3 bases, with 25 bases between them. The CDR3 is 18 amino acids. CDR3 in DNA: TGTGCCAGCAGTGCCCGGGCGGCCGCCCTTGGGGAGAACTACGAGCAGTACGTC. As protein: CASSARAAALGENYEQYV.

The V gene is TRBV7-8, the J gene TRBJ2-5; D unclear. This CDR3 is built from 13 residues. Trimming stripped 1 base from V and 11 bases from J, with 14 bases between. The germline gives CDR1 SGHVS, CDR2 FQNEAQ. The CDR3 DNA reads TGTGCCAGCAGCTTAGTTGGCACGAGAGAGCAGTACTTC. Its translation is CASSLVGTREQYF.

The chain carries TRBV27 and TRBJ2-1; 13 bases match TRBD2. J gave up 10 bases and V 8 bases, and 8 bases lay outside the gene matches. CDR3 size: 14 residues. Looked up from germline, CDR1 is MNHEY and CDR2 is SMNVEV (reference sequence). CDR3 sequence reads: CASGLLAGGDEQFF. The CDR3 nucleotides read TGTGCCAGCGGCTTACTAGCGGGGGGGGACGAGCAGTTCTTC.

The CDR3 loop is CATSRDREAGNTIYF. The CDR3, as DNA: TGTGCCACCAGCAGAGATAGGGAGGCTGGAAACACCATATATTTT. J is TRBJ1-3 and V is TRBV15; D not resolved. Germline CDR1 and CDR2: LNHNV and YYDKDF (reference sequence). CDR3 length equals 15 residues. V was clipped by 0 bases and J by 2 bases, with 8 bases between them.

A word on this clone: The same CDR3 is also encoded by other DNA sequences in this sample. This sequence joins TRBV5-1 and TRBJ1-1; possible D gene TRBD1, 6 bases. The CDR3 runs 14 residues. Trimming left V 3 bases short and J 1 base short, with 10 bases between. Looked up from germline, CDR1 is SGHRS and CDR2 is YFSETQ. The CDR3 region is CASSSGQPNTEAFF. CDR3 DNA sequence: TGCGCCAGCAGCTCGGGACAACCGAACACTGAAGCTTTCTTT.

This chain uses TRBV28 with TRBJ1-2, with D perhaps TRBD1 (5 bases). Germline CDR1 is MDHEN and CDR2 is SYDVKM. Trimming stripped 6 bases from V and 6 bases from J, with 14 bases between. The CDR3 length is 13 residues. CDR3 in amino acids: CASSLPGTDGYTF. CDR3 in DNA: TGTGCCAGCAGCCTCCCCGGGACCGATGGCTACACCTTC.